The 9 T cell receptor beta chains listed next were all sequenced from one sample in a study of OX40 agonist ivuxolimab in advanced cancers. Sequenced by immunoSEQ multiplex PCR; TCRdb stores in-frame clones only, minus some. The sample shows 30,000 to 35,000 clones, 70% to 80% of them seen only once. The material was CD4+ or CD8+ T cells sorted from blood, obtained in a trial of the OX40 agonist ivuxolimab. The source is an adult with an advanced solid tumor such as melanoma, head and neck, liver or kidney cancer.

The rearrangement links TRBV13 to TRBJ1-2; 7 nucleotides match TRBD1. This CDR3 is 15 amino acids long. V gave up 2 bases and J gave up 5 bases; unmatched junction bases: 8. The germline CDR1 and CDR2 sequences are PRHDT and FYEKMQ (reference sequence). The CDR3 sequence: CASSLSARGGYGYTF. Written as DNA, the CDR3 is TGTGCCAGCAGCTTATCGGCCAGGGGGGGTTATGGCTACACCTTC.

The gene calls are TRBV29-1 and TRBJ1-2; 7 nucleotides line up with TRBD1. The V and J ends lost 3 bases and 1 base, in that order; junction bases with no gene match: 2. CDR1 and CDR2 (germline): SQVTM, ANQGSEA. The CDR3 length is 13 residues. The chain's CDR3 is CSVEDRHNYGYTF. CDR3 nucleotide sequence: TGCAGCGTTGAGGACAGGCATAACTATGGCTACACCTTC.

This clone occurred a few times. The rearrangement links TRBV9 to TRBJ2-1; D gene ambiguous. CDR1 and CDR2 (germline): SGDLS, YYNGEE. V was clipped by 0 bases and J by 10 bases, with 11 bases between them. This CDR3 is 13 amino acids long. CDR3: CASSVVPAGEQFF. The CDR3 region has the DNA TGTGCCAGCAGCGTAGTCCCTGCCGGCGAGCAGTTCTTC.

V gene TRBV2 combines with J gene TRBJ2-6; 7 bases match TRBD1. The CDR3 sequence is 13 residues long. Trimming cost V 4 bases and J 12 bases; bases outside gene matches: 6. Germline lookup yields CDR1 SNHLY and CDR2 FYNNEI. DNA of the CDR3: TGTGCCAGCAGTGGGTACCGGGACAGCGTCCTGACTTTC. Translated: CASSGYRDSVLTF.

This clone showed up just a few times. The chain uses TRBV7-8 and TRBJ2-1; 9 bases are shared with TRBD1. V trimming: 2 bases; J trimming: 7 bases; junction bases outside the gene matches: 9. Per the germline V gene, CDR1 is SGHVS and CDR2 is FQNEAQ. The CDR3 has 16 amino acids. CDR3 coding DNA: TGTGCCAGCAGCTTATTTGGGGCGGGGACAGGGAATGAGCAGTTCTTC. Its translation is CASSLFGAGTGNEQFF.

This chain uses TRBV6-5 with TRBJ2-1; D is possibly TRBD2 (6 bases). Trimming removed 9 bases at V and 6 bases at J, with 12 bases between. Germline CDR1 reads MNHEY; CDR2 reads SVGAGI. The CDR3 length is 12 residues. CDR3 sequence reads: CASEGLSNEQFF. CDR3 nucleotide sequence: TGTGCCAGTGAGGGACTGTCCAATGAGCAGTTCTTC.

This sequence joins TRBV19 and TRBJ2-2, with 8 bases identical to TRBD1. Per germline, CDR1 LNHDA and CDR2 SQIVND (reference sequence). The CDR3 consists of 17 residues. The J segment lost 2 bases and the V segment lost 3 bases, leaving 8 bases of the junction unmatched. The CDR3 DNA sequence: TGTGCCAGTAGTATCCGGACAGGGCGTACCAACACCGGGGAGCTGTTTTTT. Translating gives CASSIRTGRTNTGELFF.

Here the CDR3 DNA reads TGTGCCAGCAGCTTAGATCCCCTCAATGAGCAGTTCTTC. Its translation: CASSLDPLNEQFF. This chain uses TRBV11-2 with TRBJ2-1; D call uncertain. Trimming cost V 0 bases and J 6 bases, with 6 bases left between them. The CDR3 totals 13 residues. CDR1 is SGHAT, CDR2 FQNNGV, per germline.

This clone has a handful of counts. The chain is built from TRBV6-1 and TRBJ1-5, with TRBD1 identical over 8 bases. The V segment lost 6 bases and the J segment 7 bases; nucleotides outside the gene matches: 8. CDR3 length equals 14 residues. Germline CDR1 MNHNS, CDR2 SASEGT. The CDR3 nucleotides read TGTGCCAGCAGCCTTCAGACAGGGGCGCAGCCCCAGCATTTT. Its translation is CASSLQTGAQPQHF.